Each of the 3 T cell receptor beta chains below was sequenced from the same sample in a study of OX40 agonist ivuxolimab in advanced cancers. Sequencing used immunoSEQ multiplex PCR; TCRdb keeps in-frame clones, though not all of them. Among 70,000 or so clones listed, 80% to 90% were seen once. The starting material was CD4+ or CD8+ T cells sorted from blood, obtained in a trial of the OX40 agonist ivuxolimab. The receptors derive from an adult with an advanced solid tumor such as melanoma, head and neck, liver or kidney cancer.

The V and J genes are TRBV19 and TRBJ1-4; D gene uncertain. Germline CDR1 reads LNHDA; CDR2 reads SQIVND (reference sequence). Trimming stripped 7 bases from V and 0 bases from J, with 12 bases between. This CDR3 has 15 residues. CDR3 amino acids: CASTPVWATNEKLFF. The DNA of the CDR3 is TGTGCCAGTACCCCCGTGTGGGCAACTAATGAAAAACTGTTTTTT.

V and J are TRBV28 and TRBJ1-5; no firm D call. Germline V gene lookup returns CDR1 MDHEN and CDR2 SYDVKM. CDR3 length: 14 amino acids. Trimming stripped 2 bases from V and 6 bases from J, with 11 bases between. CDR3 loop: CASSLRGLGQPQHF. The CDR3 coding sequence is TGTGCCAGCAGTTTAAGAGGGCTGGGTCAGCCCCAGCATTTT.

The CDR3 sequence is CASSLVGQGSTEAFF. The CDR3 nucleotides read TGTGCCAGCAGCTTGGTAGGACAGGGGTCCACTGAAGCTTTCTTT. The chain recombines TRBV5-6 with TRBJ1-1; 9 bases map to TRBD1. The CDR3 sequence is 15 residues long. The germline V gene has CDR1 SGHDT and CDR2 YYEEEE. The trim removed 0 bases at V and 4 bases at J, leaving 4 bases unmatched.